The source of this TCR beta chain is a study of T cell clonality in common variable immunodeficiency. This clone was detected ten times or more. The identical CDR3 is also encoded by other nucleotide sequences in the sample. Data came from immunoSEQ multiplex PCR; TCRdb stores just in-frame clones and leaves some out. Observed in the sample are tens of thousands of clones, none of them singletons. The sample consisted of peripheral blood mononuclear cells. This TCR was recovered from a person aged 18 to 75 in good health.

CDR3 amino acids: CASSLRGNQPQHF. The CDR3 bases that were read are TGTGCCAGCAGCTTAAGGGGTAATCAGCCC. The chain recombines TRBV7-2 with TRBJ1-5; D is possibly TRBD1 (5 bases). The CDR3 end lies 3 residues beyond the end of the read and is filled in from the germline J gene. This CDR3 spans 13 amino acids. V was pared by 2 bases and J by 4 bases, with 6 bases between. Germline CDR1 and CDR2: SGHTA and FQGNSA.